This T cell receptor (beta chain) is from a study of shared clonotypes between healthy human individuals. Background on the study: For every donor, three CD4 naive, three CD4 memory, two CD8 naive and one CD8 memory plates were used.

The method was immunoSEQ multiplex PCR; TCRdb's version includes in-frame clones alone and lacks a portion of them. Among around 2.5 million clones, roughly 93% were seen once, and the ten largest hold 0.36%. A split of CD4+ cells into CD45RA+ naive and CD45RA-negative memory subsets was performed. The sequencing sample was made of naive CD4+ T cells from PBMCs. Regarding subset: CD45RA+ positively selected. This receptor was taken from a man younger than 35 in good health. Some clones in this sample may be carry-over from other donors' samples.

CDR3 sequence (DNA): TGTGCCAGCAGCCCATTAGCGGGGGCGAACACCGGGGAGCTGTTTTTT. It codes for CASSPLAGANTGELFF. This chain connects TRBV7-9 to TRBJ2-2; 9 bases line up with TRBD2. The germline V gene has CDR1 SEHNR and CDR2 FQNEAQ (reference sequence). Trimming at V came to 5 bases and at J to 0 bases, leaving 4 bases not matched to a gene. This CDR3 spans 16 amino acids. The variable domain in full, with the rest retrieved from reference TRBV7-9 and TRBJ2-2, is DTGVSQNPRHKITKRGQNVTFRCDPISEHNRLYWYRQTLGQGPEFLTYFQNEAQLEKSRLLSDRFSAERPKGSFSTLEIQRTEQGDSAMYLCASSPLAGANTGELFFGEGSRLTVL.